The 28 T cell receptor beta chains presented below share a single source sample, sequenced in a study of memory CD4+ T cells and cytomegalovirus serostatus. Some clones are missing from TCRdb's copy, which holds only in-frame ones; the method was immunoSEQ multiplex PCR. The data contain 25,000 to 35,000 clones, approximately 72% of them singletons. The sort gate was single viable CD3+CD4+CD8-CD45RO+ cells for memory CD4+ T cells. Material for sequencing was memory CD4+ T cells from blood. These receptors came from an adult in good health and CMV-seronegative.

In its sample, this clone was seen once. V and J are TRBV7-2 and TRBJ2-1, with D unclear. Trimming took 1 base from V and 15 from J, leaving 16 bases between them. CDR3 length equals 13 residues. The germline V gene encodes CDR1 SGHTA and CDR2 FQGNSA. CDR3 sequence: CASSLGVGYGRFF. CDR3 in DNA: TGTGCCAGCAGCTTAGGGGTAGGGTATGGAAGGTTCTTC.

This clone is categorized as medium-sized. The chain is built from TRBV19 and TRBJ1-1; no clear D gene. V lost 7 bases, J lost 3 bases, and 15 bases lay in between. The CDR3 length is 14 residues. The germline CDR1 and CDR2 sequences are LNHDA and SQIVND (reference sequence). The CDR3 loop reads CASTHRGEDTEAFF. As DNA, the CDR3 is TGTGCCAGTACCCATCGGGGTGAAGACACTGAAGCTTTCTTT. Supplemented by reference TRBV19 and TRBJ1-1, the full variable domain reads DGGITQSPKYLFRKEGQNVTLSCEQNLNHDAMYWYRQDPGQGLRLIYYSQIVNDFQKGDIAEGYSVSREKKESFPLTVTSAQKNPTAFYLCASTHRGEDTEAFFGQGTRLTVV.

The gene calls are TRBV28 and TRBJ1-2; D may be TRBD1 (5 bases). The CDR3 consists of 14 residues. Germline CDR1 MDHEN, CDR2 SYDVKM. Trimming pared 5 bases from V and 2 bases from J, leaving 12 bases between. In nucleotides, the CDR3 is TGTGCCAGCAGTACCGGGACGGCCAACTATGGCTACACCTTC. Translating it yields CASSTGTANYGYTF.

CDR3: CASSVGGRETQYF. The CDR3, as DNA: TGTGCCAGCAGCGTAGGGGGCAGGGAGACCCAGTACTTC. The J gene is TRBJ2-5, the V gene TRBV9; TRBD1 is a possible D gene (5 bases). V was pared by 0 bases and J by 5 bases, with 8 bases between. CDR1 and CDR2 (germline): SGDLS, YYNGEE. The CDR3 has 13 amino acids.

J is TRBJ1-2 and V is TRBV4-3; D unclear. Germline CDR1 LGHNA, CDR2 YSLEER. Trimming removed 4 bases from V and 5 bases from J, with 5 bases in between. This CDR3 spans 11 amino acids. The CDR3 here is CASSRGYGYTF. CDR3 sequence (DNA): TGCGCCAGCAGCCGAGGGTATGGCTACACCTTC.

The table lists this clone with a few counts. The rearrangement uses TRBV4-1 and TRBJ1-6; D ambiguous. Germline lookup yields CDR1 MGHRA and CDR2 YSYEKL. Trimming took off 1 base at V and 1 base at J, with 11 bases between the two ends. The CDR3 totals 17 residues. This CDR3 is CASSQVDLVSYNSPLHF. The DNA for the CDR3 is TGCGCCAGCAGCCAAGTGGATTTGGTTTCCTATAATTCACCCCTCCACTTT.

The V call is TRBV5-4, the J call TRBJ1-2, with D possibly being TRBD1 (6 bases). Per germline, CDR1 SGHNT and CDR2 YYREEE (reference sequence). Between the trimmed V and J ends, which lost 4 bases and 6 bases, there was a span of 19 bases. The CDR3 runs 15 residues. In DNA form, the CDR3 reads TGTGCCAGCAGCGCACTACAGGGAGGGCTTAATGGCTACACCTTC. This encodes CASSALQGGLNGYTF.

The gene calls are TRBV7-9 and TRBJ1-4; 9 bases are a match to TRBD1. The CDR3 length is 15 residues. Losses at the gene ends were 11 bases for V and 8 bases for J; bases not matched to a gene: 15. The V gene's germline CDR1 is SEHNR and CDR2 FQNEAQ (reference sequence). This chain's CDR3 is CAGTNSGTGFEKLFF. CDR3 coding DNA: TGTGCCGGGACAAATTCCGGGACAGGGTTCGAAAAACTGTTTTTT.

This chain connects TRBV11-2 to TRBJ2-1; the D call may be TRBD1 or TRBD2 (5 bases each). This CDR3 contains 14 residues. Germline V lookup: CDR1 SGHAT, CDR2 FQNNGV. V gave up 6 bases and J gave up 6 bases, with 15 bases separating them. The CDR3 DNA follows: TGTGCCAGCAGAAACCAGGGTGCGGGCAATGAGCAGTTCTTC. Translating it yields CASRNQGAGNEQFF.

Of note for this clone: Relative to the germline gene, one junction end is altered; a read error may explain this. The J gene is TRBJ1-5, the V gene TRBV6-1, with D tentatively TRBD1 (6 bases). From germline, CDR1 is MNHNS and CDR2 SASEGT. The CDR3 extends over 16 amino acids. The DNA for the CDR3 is TGTGCCATCAGTGAGACTTTAGGGGGACTCAATCAGCCCCAGCATTTT. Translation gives CAISETLGGLNQPQHF.

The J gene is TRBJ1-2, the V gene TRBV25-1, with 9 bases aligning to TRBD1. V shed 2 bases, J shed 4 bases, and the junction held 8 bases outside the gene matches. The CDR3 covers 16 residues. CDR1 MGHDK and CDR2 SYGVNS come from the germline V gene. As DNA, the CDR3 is TGTGCCAGCAGTGAACCCGGACAGGGGAGCAGCTATGGCTACACCTTC. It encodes CASSEPGQGSSYGYTF.

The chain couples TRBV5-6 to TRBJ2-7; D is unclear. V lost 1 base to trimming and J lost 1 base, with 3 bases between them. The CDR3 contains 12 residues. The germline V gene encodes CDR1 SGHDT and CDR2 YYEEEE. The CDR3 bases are TGTGCCAGCAGCTTGCGGTCCTACGAGCAGTACTTC. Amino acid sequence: CASSLRSYEQYF.

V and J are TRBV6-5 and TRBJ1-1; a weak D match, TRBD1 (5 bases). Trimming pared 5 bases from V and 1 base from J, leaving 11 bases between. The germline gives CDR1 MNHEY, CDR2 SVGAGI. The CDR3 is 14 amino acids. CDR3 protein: CASSPGRPNTEAFF. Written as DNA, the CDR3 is TGTGCCAGCAGTCCGGGACGGCCGAACACTGAAGCTTTCTTT.

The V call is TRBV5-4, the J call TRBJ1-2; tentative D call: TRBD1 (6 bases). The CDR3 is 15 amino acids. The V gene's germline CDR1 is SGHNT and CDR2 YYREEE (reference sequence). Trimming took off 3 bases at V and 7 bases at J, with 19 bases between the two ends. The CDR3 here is CASSWRSGGGRGYTF. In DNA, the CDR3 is TGTGCCAGCAGCTGGCGAAGCGGAGGGGGTCGTGGCTACACCTTC.

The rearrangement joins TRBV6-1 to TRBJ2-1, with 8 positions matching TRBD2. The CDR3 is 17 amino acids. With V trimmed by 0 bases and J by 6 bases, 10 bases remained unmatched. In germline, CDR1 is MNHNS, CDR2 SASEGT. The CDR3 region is CASSEAYPGGPVNEQFF. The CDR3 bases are TGTGCCAGCAGTGAAGCTTATCCGGGGGGGCCGGTCAATGAGCAGTTCTTC.

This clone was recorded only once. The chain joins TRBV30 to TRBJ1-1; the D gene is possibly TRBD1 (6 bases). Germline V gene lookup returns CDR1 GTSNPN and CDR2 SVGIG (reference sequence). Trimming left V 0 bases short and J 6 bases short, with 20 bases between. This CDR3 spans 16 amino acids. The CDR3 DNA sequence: TGTGCCTGGAGTGTAAGGGGGGGATACCTTTCAGCTGAAGCTTTCTTT. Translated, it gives CAWSVRGGYLSAEAFF.

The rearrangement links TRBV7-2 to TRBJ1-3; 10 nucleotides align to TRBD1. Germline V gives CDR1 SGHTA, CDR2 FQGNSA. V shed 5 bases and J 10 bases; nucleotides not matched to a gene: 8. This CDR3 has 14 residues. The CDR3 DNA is TGTGCCAGCAGCGCGACAGGGGGCTCCGCTACCATATATTTT. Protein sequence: CASSATGGSATIYF.

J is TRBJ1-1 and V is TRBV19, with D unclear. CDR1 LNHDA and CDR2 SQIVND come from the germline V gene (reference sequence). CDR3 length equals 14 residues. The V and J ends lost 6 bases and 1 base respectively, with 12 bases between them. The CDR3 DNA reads TGTGCCAGTAGGACGACGGCCAAGAACACTGAAGCTTTCTTT. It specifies CASRTTAKNTEAFF.

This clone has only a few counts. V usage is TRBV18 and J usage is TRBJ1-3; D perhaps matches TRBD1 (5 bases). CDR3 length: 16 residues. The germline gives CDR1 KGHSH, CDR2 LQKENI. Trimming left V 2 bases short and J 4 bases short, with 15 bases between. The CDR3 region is CASSPFGREAGNTIYF. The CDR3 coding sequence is TGTGCCAGCTCACCATTTGGCAGGGAAGCGGGAAACACCATATATTTT.

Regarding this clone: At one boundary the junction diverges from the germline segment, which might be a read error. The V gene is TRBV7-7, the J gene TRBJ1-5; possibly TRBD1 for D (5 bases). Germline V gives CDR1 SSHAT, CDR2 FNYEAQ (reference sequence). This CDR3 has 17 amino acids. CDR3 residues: CASRATWYGRQYQPQHF. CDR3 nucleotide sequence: TGTGCTAGCAGGGCCACCTGGTATGGTCGACAATATCAGCCCCAGCATTTT.

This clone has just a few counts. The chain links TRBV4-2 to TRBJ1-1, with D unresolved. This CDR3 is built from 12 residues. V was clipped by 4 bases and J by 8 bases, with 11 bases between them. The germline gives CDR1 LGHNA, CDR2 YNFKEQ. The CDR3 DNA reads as TGTGCCAGCAGCCTGAAGGTAGGGGAAGCTTTCTTT. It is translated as CASSLKVGEAFF.

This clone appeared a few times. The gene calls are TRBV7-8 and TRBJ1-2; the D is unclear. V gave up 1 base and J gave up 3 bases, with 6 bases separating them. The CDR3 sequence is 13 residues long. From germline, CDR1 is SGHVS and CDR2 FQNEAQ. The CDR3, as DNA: TGTGCCAGCAGCTTAGGACCTGACTATGGCTACACCTTC. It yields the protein CASSLGPDYGYTF.

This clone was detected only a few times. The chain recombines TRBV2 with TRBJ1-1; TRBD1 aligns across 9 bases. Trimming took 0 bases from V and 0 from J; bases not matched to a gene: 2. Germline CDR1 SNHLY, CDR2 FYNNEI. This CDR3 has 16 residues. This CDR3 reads CASSEARDRVNTEAFF. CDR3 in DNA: TGTGCCAGCAGTGAAGCGAGGGACAGGGTGAACACTGAAGCTTTCTTT.

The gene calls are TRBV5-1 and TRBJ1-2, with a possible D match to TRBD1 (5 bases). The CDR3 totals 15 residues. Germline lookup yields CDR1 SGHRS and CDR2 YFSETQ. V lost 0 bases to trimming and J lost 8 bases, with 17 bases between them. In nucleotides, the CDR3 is TGCGCCAGCAGCTTGGAAGGGGTTAATATGAGGGGCTACACCTTC. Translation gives CASSLEGVNMRGYTF.

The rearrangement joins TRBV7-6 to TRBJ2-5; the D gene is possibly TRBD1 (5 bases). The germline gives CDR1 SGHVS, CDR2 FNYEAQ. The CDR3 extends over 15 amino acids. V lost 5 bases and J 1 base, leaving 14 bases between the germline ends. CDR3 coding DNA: TGTGCCAGCAGCGCCTATCAGGGATCCCAAGAGACCCAGTACTTC. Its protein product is CASSAYQGSQETQYF. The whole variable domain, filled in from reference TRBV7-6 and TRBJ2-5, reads GAGVSQSPRYKVTKRGQDVALRCDPISGHVSLYWYRQALGQGPEFLTYFNYEAQQDKSGLPNDRFSAERPEGSISTLTIQRTEQRDSAMYRCASSAYQGSQETQYFGPGTRLLVL.

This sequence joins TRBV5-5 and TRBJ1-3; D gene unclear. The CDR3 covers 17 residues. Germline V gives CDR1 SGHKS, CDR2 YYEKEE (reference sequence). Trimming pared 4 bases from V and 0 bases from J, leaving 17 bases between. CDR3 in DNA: TGTGCCAGCAGCCGCGTTGGAGCTCAAAGCTCTGGAAACACCATATATTTT. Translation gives CASSRVGAQSSGNTIYF. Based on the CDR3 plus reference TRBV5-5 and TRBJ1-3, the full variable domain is DAGVTQSPTHLIKTRGQQVTLRCSPISGHKSVSWYQQVLGQGPQFIFQYYEKEERGRGNFPDRFSARQFPNYSSELNVNALLLGDSALYLCASSRVGAQSSGNTIYFGEGSWLTVV.

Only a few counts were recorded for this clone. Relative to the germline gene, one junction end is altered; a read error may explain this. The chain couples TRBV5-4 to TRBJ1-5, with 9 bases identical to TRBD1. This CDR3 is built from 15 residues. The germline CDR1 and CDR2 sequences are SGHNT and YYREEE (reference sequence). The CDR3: CATSGGTGRNQPQHF. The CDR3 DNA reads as TGTGCCACCAGCGGGGGGACAGGGAGAAATCAGCCCCAGCATTTT.

The CDR3: CASSYGTGATEEVAFF. The CDR3 DNA is TGTGCCAGCAGTTACGGGACAGGGGCGACAGAAGAGGTAGCTTTCTTT. The chain employs TRBV6-5 and TRBJ1-1, with 10 bases matching TRBD1. In germline, CDR1 is MNHEY, CDR2 SVGAGI. This CDR3 contains 16 residues. The V segment lost 2 bases and the J segment 10 bases; nucleotides outside the gene matches: 13.